This entry lists 28 T cell receptor beta chains sequenced from one sample in a study of vaccination effects on CD4 cells after COVID-19. Culture lasted roughly 9 days before CD4+ T cell isolation. Each participant was given two doses of one vaccine (BNT162b2 or mRNA-1273). Only in-frame clones appear in the TCRdb table, and some are missing; sequencing was by immunoSEQ multiplex PCR. The data hold around 62,000 clones, with about 74% observed a single time. For these TCRs, the target antigens are not known. Sequenced material: CD4+ T cells from PBMCs cultured without peptide, taken after COVID-19 vaccination. The receptor source for this set is a human donor who received a COVID-19 vaccine.

The rearrangement joins TRBV21-1 to TRBJ1-5; TRBD1 was called by the table and not checked on the DNA. TRBV21-1 is a listed pseudogene. The CDR3 is made up of 16 amino acids. Here the CDR3 reads CASSKVRTGVLQPQHF. In DNA form, the CDR3 reads TGTGCCAGCAGCAAGGTCCGGACAGGGGTACTCCAGCCCCAGCATTTT.

The chain has TRBV6-2 or TRBV6-3 and TRBJ2-7; D is possibly TRBD1 or TRBD2 (6 bases each). The CDR3 covers 15 residues. V lost 2 bases and J 2 bases, leaving 13 bases between the germline ends. CDR1 is MNHEY and CDR2 is SVGEGT in the germline V gene. The CDR3 bases are TGTGCCAGCAGTTACCCCGGGGGCTTAACCTACGAGCAGTACGTC. This codes for CASSYPGGLTYEQYV.

The rearrangement uses TRBV2 and TRBJ2-1; possibly TRBD2 for D (5 bases). The CDR3 is made up of 13 amino acids. CDR1 and CDR2 from the germline V gene are SNHLY and FYNNEI. V lost 10 bases, J lost 0 bases, and 10 bases lay in between. The CDR3 DNA follows: TGTGCCATCCGTGCGGGCTCCTACAATGAGCAGTTCTTC. Its translation is CAIRAGSYNEQFF.

This clone turned up a few times. V gene TRBV2 combines with J gene TRBJ1-5, with 9 bases aligning to TRBD1. With 8 bases clipped from V and 4 bases from J, the junction kept 3 bases outside the gene matches. In germline, CDR1 is SNHLY, CDR2 FYNNEI. The CDR3 loop spans 13 amino acids. This chain's CDR3 is CASGQGPNQPQHF. CDR3 in DNA: TGTGCCAGCGGACAGGGGCCTAATCAGCCCCAGCATTTT.

In this sample, this clone turned up a few times. The V gene is TRBV25-1, the J gene TRBJ2-6; D is ambiguous. Germline lookup yields CDR1 MGHDK and CDR2 SYGVNS. Trimming took off 6 bases at V and 4 bases at J, with 4 bases between the two ends. The CDR3 covers 12 residues. CDR3 sequence (DNA): TGTGCCAGCAGGCTGGGGGCCAACGTCCTGACTTTC. Residues: CASRLGANVLTF.

J is TRBJ2-2 and V is TRBV6-5; D may match TRBD1 or TRBD2 (5 bases each). The length of the CDR3 is 15 residues. V shed 2 bases and J shed 4 bases, with 11 bases lying between them. CDR1 MNHEY and CDR2 SVGAGI come from the germline V gene. The CDR3 DNA follows: TGTGCCAGCAGTTACGATGGGACGGGCACCGGGGAGCTGTTTTTT. Translation: CASSYDGTGTGELFF.

In DNA form, the CDR3 reads TGTGCCTGGAAACCAAACACTGAAGCTTTCTTT. Its protein product is CAWKPNTEAFF. The chain combines TRBV30 with TRBJ1-1; D is uncertain. The CDR3 loop spans 11 amino acids. Trimming removed 4 bases from V and 2 bases from J, with 5 bases in between. Germline lookup yields CDR1 GTSNPN and CDR2 SVGIG (reference sequence).

The chain employs TRBV19 and TRBJ1-1; TRBD1 matches 9 bases. V shed 4 bases and J 3 bases; nucleotides not matched to a gene: 6. The CDR3 runs to 15 residues. Germline CDR1 reads LNHDA; CDR2 reads SQIVND (reference sequence). CDR3 DNA: TGTGCCAGTAGTAAAGGTAGGACAGGGGACACTGAAGCTTTCTTT. Protein sequence: CASSKGRTGDTEAFF.

The V and J genes are TRBV5-5 and TRBJ2-3, with TRBD2 as a possible D gene (6 bases). V lost 5 bases to trimming and J lost 9 bases, with 19 bases between them. This CDR3 has 14 residues. The germline V gene has CDR1 SGHKS and CDR2 YYEKEE (reference sequence). CDR3 nucleotide sequence: TGTGCCAGCAGTGATAGGTCGGGACTGAACACGCAGTATTTT. Translation gives CASSDRSGLNTQYF. The full variable domain, its missing parts supplied by reference TRBV5-5 and TRBJ2-3, is DAGVTQSPTHLIKTRGQQVTLRCSPISGHKSVSWYQQVLGQGPQFIFQYYEKEERGRGNFPDRFSARQFPNYSSELNVNALLLGDSALYLCASSDRSGLNTQYFGPGTRLTVL.

This clone has just a few counts. The chain employs TRBV5-1 and TRBJ1-6, with 9 bases fitting TRBD1. J lost 6 bases, V lost 4 bases, and 8 bases had no gene match. This CDR3 has 16 residues. Germline V lookup: CDR1 SGHRS, CDR2 YFSETQ. CDR3 in DNA: TGCGCCAGCAGCAGTATTTCGGACAGGGGTAATTCACCCCTCCACTTT. Protein: CASSSISDRGNSPLHF. Full variable domain (rest looked up from reference TRBV5-1 and TRBJ1-6): KAGVTQTPRYLIKTRGQQVTLSCSPISGHRSVSWYQQTPGQGLQFLFEYFSETQRNKGNFPGRFSGRQFSNSRSEMNVSTLELGDSALYLCASSSISDRGNSPLHFGNGTRLTVT.

V usage is TRBV6-5 and J usage is TRBJ1-1; D is perhaps TRBD1 (6 bases). This CDR3 comprises 13 residues. V shed 6 bases and J shed 6 bases, with 14 bases lying between them. Germline lookup yields CDR1 MNHEY and CDR2 SVGAGI. This CDR3 reads CASRYTGISEAFF. In DNA form, the CDR3 reads TGTGCCAGCAGGTATACAGGGATCTCTGAAGCTTTCTTT.

The V call is TRBV28, the J call TRBJ1-2; D is possibly TRBD1 (6 bases). This CDR3 spans 13 amino acids. V lost 10 bases and J lost 2, with 14 bases in between. The germline V gene has CDR1 MDHEN and CDR2 SYDVKM. The CDR3 spells CAIRRGANYGYTF. Written as DNA, the CDR3 is TGTGCCATCCGCAGGGGAGCAAACTATGGCTACACCTTC.

This rearrangement joins TRBV7-2 to TRBJ1-2, with D possibly being TRBD1 (5 bases). Germline V gene lookup returns CDR1 SGHTA and CDR2 FQGNSA. This CDR3 has 13 residues. Deletions cut 3 bases from V and 6 bases from J, with 11 bases between. CDR3 sequence: CASSFGREDGYTF. DNA for the CDR3: TGTGCCAGCAGCTTTGGCAGGGAGGATGGCTACACCTTC.

The gene calls are TRBV7-2 and TRBJ1-5; D remains unclear. Germline loops: CDR1 SGHTA, CDR2 FQGNSA. The length of the CDR3 is 13 residues. Trimming took 2 bases from V and 7 from J, leaving 9 bases between them. The CDR3 nucleotides read TGTGCCAGCAGCTTAACAATCAAGCAGCCCCAGCATTTT. Its translation: CASSLTIKQPQHF.

The J gene is TRBJ2-3, the V gene TRBV18, with D possibly matching TRBD1 (6 bases). This CDR3 spans 15 amino acids. V was cut by 5 bases and J by 2 bases, with 14 bases left in between. The germline CDR1 and CDR2 sequences are KGHSH and LQKENI. CDR3 coding DNA: TGTGCCAGCTCATCCAGACAGGAAAACACAGATACGCAGTATTTT. Its translation is CASSSRQENTDTQYF.

This clone was counted a single time. The chain recombines TRBV29-1 with TRBJ2-4, with 8 bases fitting TRBD1. Losses at the gene ends were 8 bases for V and 6 bases for J; bases not matched to a gene: 6. CDR1 is SQVTM and CDR2 is ANQGSEA in the germline V gene. The CDR3 contains 12 residues. CDR3 coding DNA: TGCAGCTTTGGACAGGGTGGAAACATTCAGTACTTC. As protein: CSFGQGGNIQYF. The full variable domain, its missing parts supplied by reference TRBV29-1 and TRBJ2-4, is SAVISQKPSRDICQRGTSLTIQCQVDSQVTMMFWYRQQPGQSLTLIATANQGSEATYESGFVIDKFPISRPNLTFSTLTVSNMSPEDSSIYLCSFGQGGNIQYFGAGTRLSVL.

This clone was seen a few times. The chain employs TRBV6-1 and TRBJ1-6, with D uncertain. The germline CDR1 and CDR2 sequences are MNHNS and SASEGT. V lost 0 bases and J 14 bases, leaving 17 bases between the germline ends. The CDR3 loop spans 15 amino acids. The CDR3 DNA reads TGTGCCAGCAGTGAAGCGCAGGTTTGGTTTGGAACCCTCCACTTT. It codes for CASSEAQVWFGTLHF.

This clone showed up just a few times. The chain uses TRBV5-1 and TRBJ1-2, with 8 bases matching TRBD1. The CDR3 sequence is 14 residues long. The ends lost 4 bases at V and 4 bases at J; junction bases unmatched: 6. Germline V gene sequence: CDR1 SGHRS, CDR2 YFSETQ. The CDR3 loop reads CASSTGQGSYGYTF. CDR3 nucleotides: TGCGCCAGCAGCACCGGACAGGGCAGCTATGGCTACACCTTC.

The rearrangement joins TRBV12-5 to TRBJ1-1; possible D gene TRBD1, 5 bases. The V and J ends lost 5 bases and 5 bases respectively, with 15 bases between them. Germline CDR1 is LGHNT and CDR2 is FRNRAP. The CDR3 loop spans 14 amino acids. CDR3 amino acids: CASGHNSRGTEAFF. DNA of the CDR3: TGTGCTAGTGGTCACAACTCGAGGGGAACTGAAGCTTTCTTT.

This chain joins TRBV15 and TRBJ1-2; possible D gene TRBD1, 6 bases. The CDR3 spans 13 residues. V was trimmed by 8 bases and J by 2 bases, leaving 12 bases between them. The germline CDR1 and CDR2 sequences are LNHNV and YYDKDF (reference sequence). In DNA form, the CDR3 reads TGTGCCACCGACCGGGACAAGAACTATGGCTACACCTTC. This encodes CATDRDKNYGYTF.

This chain links TRBV15 with TRBJ2-7, with a possible D match to TRBD2 (6 bases). Trimming cost V 0 bases and J 4 bases, with 10 bases left between them. The V gene's germline CDR1 is LNHNV and CDR2 YYDKDF (reference sequence). The CDR3 is 14 amino acids. This chain's CDR3 is CATSREMGGYEQYV. CDR3 in DNA: TGTGCCACCAGCAGAGAAATGGGGGGATACGAGCAGTACGTC.

In its sample, this clone was seen once. This chain uses TRBV2 with TRBJ2-3; TRBD1 aligns across 8 bases. Trimming at V came to 6 bases and at J to 1 base, leaving 6 bases not matched to a gene. The CDR3 has 15 residues. CDR1 and CDR2 (germline): SNHLY, FYNNEI. The CDR3 DNA reads as TGTGCCAGCAGCCGGCCGGGACAGGGCACAGATACGCAGTATTTT. Translation gives CASSRPGQGTDTQYF.

This chain links TRBV7-2 with TRBJ1-1; unclear D gene. Germline lookup yields CDR1 SGHTA and CDR2 FQGNSA. Trimming left V 1 base short and J 1 base short, with 4 bases between. This CDR3 contains 13 residues. The CDR3 DNA reads TGTGCCAGCAGCTTAGGACAGAACACTGAAGCTTTCTTT. Its translation is CASSLGQNTEAFF.

The chain links TRBV28 to TRBJ2-5; 9 nucleotides agree with TRBD1. Germline CDR1 reads MDHEN; CDR2 reads SYDVKM. V dropped 2 bases and J dropped 2; count of bases not matched to a gene: 3. The CDR3 totals 15 residues. The DNA of the CDR3 is TGTGCCAGCAGTTTAACAGGGGGCGGTCAAGAGACCCAGTACTTC. Translating it yields CASSLTGGGQETQYF.

V is TRBV5-6 and J is TRBJ2-3; maybe TRBD2 (7 bases). The CDR3 length is 17 residues. From germline, CDR1 is SGHDT and CDR2 YYEEEE. Trimming cost V 0 bases and J 0 bases, with 14 bases left between them. In nucleotides, the CDR3 is TGTGCCAGCAGCTTGGTGGCGCGGGGGCTAAGCACAGATACGCAGTATTTT. This encodes CASSLVARGLSTDTQYF.

The chain uses TRBV4-1 and TRBJ1-1; no clear D. Germline V gene sequence: CDR1 MGHRA, CDR2 YSYEKL. V was clipped by 0 bases and J by 2 bases, with 10 bases between them. The CDR3 extends over 15 amino acids. Here the CDR3 reads CASSQDNTRNTEAFF. CDR3 DNA sequence: TGCGCCAGCAGCCAAGACAATACACGTAACACTGAAGCTTTCTTT.

The CDR3 nucleotides are TGTGCCAGCAGTTTGGGGGATAGTCAGCCCCAGCATTTT. Its protein is CASSLGDSQPQHF. The chain is built from TRBV12-3 or TRBV12-4 and TRBJ1-5; a weak D match, TRBD1 (5 bases). This CDR3 region has 13 residues. V lost 3 bases, J lost 6 bases, and 9 bases lay in between.

This chain joins TRBV7-2 and TRBJ2-3, with D perhaps matching TRBD1 (6 bases). The germline V and J ends were trimmed by 5 bases and 6 bases, with 9 bases remaining between them. CDR3 length equals 12 residues. The germline V gene has CDR1 SGHTA and CDR2 FQGNSA. The CDR3 region has the DNA TGTGCCAGCAGCCCCGACAGGGATACGCAGTATTTT. Translating gives CASSPDRDTQYF.